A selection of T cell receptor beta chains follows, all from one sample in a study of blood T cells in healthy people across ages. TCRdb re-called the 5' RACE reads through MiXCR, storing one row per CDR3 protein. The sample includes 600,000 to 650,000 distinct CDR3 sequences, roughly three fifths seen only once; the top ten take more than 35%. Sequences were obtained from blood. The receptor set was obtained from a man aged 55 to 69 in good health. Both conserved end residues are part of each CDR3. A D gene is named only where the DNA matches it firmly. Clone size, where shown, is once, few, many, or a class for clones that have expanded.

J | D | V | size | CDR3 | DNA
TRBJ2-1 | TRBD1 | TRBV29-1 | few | CSVRGQGMGPYNEQFF | TGCAGCGTCCGAGGACAGGGTATGGGCCCTTACAATGAGCAGTTCTTC
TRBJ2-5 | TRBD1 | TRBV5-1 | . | CASSVQGAQETQYF | TGCGCCAGCAGCGTACAGGGGGCCCAAGAGACCCAGTACTTC
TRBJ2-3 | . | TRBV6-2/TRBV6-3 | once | CASSAPIGQYF | TGTGCCAGCAGTGCCCCGATAGGGCAGTATTTT
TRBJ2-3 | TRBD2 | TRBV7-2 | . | CASSRPGGSGDTQYF | TGTGCCAGCAGCCGTCCGGGGGGGAGTGGAGATACGCAGTATTTT
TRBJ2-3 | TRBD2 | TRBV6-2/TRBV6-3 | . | CASGRAGVDTQYF | TGTGCCAGCGGCCGGGCGGGGGTAGATACGCAGTATTTT
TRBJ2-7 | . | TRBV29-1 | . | CSVPSQGGEQYF | TGCAGCGTTCCATCACAGGGAGGCGAGCAGTACTTC
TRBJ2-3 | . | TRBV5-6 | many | CASSFTDTQYF | TGTGCCAGCAGCTTCACAGATACGCAGTATTTT
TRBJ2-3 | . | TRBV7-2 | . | CASRLAILTDTQYF | TGTGCCAGCAGATTAGCGATACTGACAGATACGCAGTATTTT
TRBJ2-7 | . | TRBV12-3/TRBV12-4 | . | CAGTLGGESYEQYF | TGTGCCGGCACCCTAGGAGGGGAATCCTACGAGCAGTACTTC
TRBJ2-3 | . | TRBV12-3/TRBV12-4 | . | CASSVRADAQYF | TGTGCCAGCAGTGTAAGGGCAGATGCGCAGTATTTT
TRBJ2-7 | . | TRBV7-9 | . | CASSRGGGVYEQYF | TGTGCCAGCAGTAGGGGAGGGGGCGTCTACGAGCAGTACTTC
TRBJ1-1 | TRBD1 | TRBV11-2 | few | CASSLTGGANTEAFF | TGTGCCAGCAGCTTAACAGGGGGTGCGAACACTGAAGCTTTCTTT
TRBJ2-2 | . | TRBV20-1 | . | CSARDPAGGPGELFF | TGCAGTGCTAGAGATCCCGCTGGGGGCCCCGGGGAGCTGTTTTTT
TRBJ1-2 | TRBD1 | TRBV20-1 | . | CSASPGQDYGYTF | TGCAGTGCTAGCCCGGGACAGGACTATGGCTACACCTTC
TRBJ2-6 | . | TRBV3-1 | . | CATATVPGANVLTF | TGTGCCACCGCGACGGTCCCTGGGGCCAACGTCCTGACTTTC
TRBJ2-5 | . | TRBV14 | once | CASSQDSGVQETQYF | TGTGCCAGCAGCCAAGATTCAGGGGTACAAGAGACCCAGTACTTC
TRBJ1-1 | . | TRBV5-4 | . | CASSLAGVDTGAFF | TGTGCCAGCAGCTTGGCGGGGGTGGACACTGGAGCTTTCTTT
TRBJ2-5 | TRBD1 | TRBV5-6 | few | CASSPLGDSQETQYF | TGTGCCAGCAGCCCCCTTGGGGACAGCCAAGAGACCCAGTACTTC
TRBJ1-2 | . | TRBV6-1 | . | CASKGGPYGYTF | TGTGCCAGCAAAGGTGGGCCTTATGGCTACACCTTC
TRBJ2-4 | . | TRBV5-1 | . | CASSSEAGISIQYF | TGCGCCAGCAGCTCGGAGGCAGGCATCAGCATTCAGTACTTC
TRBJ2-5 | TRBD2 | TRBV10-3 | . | CAISDPGTKLRETQYF | TGTGCCATCAGTGACCCCGGGACTAAACTTCGGGAGACCCAGTACTTC
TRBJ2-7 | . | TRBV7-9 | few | CASSLGRVTYEQYF | TGTGCCAGCAGCTTAGGCCGGGTTACCTACGAGCAGTACTTC
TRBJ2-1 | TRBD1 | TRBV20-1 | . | CSASRGRPEGNEQFF | TGCAGTGCTAGCAGGGGGCGCCCCGAGGGCAATGAGCAGTTCTTC
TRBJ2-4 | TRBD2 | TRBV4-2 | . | CASSQLPGTSGGAEAKNIQYF | TGTGCCAGCAGCCAACTCCCCGGGACTAGCGGGGGGGCCGAGGCCAAAAACATTCAGTACTTC
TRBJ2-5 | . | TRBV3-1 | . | CASSQEGRRETQYF | TGTGCCAGCAGCCAAGAGGGCAGGCGGGAGACCCAGTACTTC
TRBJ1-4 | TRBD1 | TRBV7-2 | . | CASSLGGTGSYEKLFF | TGTGCCAGCAGCTTAGGGGGGACAGGTTCCTATGAAAAACTGTTTTTT
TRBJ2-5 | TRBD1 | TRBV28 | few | CASSTGVGKTQYF | TGTGCCAGCAGTACAGGGGTCGGAAAGACCCAGTACTTC
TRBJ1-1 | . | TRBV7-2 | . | CASSFYRSEAFF | TGTGCCAGCAGCTTTTACAGGTCTGAAGCTTTCTTT
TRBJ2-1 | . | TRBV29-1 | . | CSVEQGGSYNEQFF | TGCAGCGTTGAACAGGGGGGGTCCTACAATGAGCAGTTCTTC
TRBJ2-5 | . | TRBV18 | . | CASSPPGAYQETQYF | TGTGCCAGCTCACCTCCGGGGGCCTATCAAGAGACCCAGTACTTC
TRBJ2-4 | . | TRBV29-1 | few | CSVEEGAYKNIQYF | TGCAGCGTTGAGGAGGGGGCCTACAAAAACATTCAGTACTTC
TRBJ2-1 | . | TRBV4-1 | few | CASSSPGHFDEQFF | TGCGCCAGCAGCTCGCCGGGACATTTTGATGAGCAGTTCTTC
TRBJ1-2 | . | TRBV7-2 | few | CASSLDPGVGYGYTF | TGTGCCAGCAGCCTGGACCCGGGGGTTGGATATGGCTACACCTTC
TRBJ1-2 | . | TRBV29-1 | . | CSVEDPGNHGYTF | TGCAGCGTTGAAGACCCAGGGAACCATGGCTACACCTTC
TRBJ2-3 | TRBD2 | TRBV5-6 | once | CASSLVSLAGAREYF | TGTGCCAGCAGCTTGGTATCTCTAGCGGGGGCCCGAGAGTATTTT
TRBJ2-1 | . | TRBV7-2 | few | CASSRGQWEQFF | TGTGCCAGCAGCCGGGGGCAATGGGAGCAGTTCTTC
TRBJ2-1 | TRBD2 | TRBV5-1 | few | CASSPGGTSGDNEQFF | TGCGCCAGCAGCCCGGGCGGGACTAGCGGGGACAATGAGCAGTTCTTC
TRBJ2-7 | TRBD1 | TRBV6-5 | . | CASSSTGGISWEQYF | TGTGCCAGCAGTTCTACAGGGGGTATATCGTGGGAGCAGTACTTC
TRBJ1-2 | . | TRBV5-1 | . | CASSPTPVSANYGYTF | TGCGCCAGCAGCCCGACCCCTGTATCAGCTAACTATGGCTACACCTTC
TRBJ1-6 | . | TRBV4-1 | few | CASSPRAVQDSPLHF | TGCGCCAGCAGCCCTCGGGCGGTCCAGGATTCACCCCTCCACTTT
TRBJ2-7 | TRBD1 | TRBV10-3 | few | CAISGSGTGAYEQYF | TGTGCCATCAGTGGATCCGGGACAGGGGCCTACGAGCAGTACTTC
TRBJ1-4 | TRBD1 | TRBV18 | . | CASSSGQGAREKLFF | TGTGCCAGCTCATCAGGACAGGGGGCGCGGGAAAAACTGTTTTTT
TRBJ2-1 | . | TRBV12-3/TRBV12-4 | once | CASSSAGEQFF | TGTGCCAGCAGTTCCGCCGGGGAGCAGTTCTTC
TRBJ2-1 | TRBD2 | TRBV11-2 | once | CVSSLAGTSGANEQFF | TGTGTCAGCAGCTTAGCAGGGACTAGCGGGGCCAATGAGCAGTTCTTC
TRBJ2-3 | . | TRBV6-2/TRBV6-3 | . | CASSPGDSDTQYF | TGTGCCAGCAGTCCGGGAGATAGTGATACGCAGTATTTT
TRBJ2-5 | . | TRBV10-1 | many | CASSVKGAETQYF | TGCGCCAGCAGTGTTAAGGGCGCGGAGACCCAGTACTTC
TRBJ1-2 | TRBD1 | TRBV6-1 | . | CASSTYGGQGIYGYTF | TGTGCCAGCAGTACTTACGGGGGACAGGGGATCTATGGCTACACCTTC
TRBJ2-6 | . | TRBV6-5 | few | CASRIGSGANVLTF | TGTGCCAGCAGAATAGGGTCTGGGGCCAACGTCCTGACTTTC
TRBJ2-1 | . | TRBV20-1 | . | CSAPGGRSYNEQFF | TGCAGTGCGCCCGGGGGGCGCTCCTACAATGAGCAGTTCTTC
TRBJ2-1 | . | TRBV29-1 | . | CSVRPSYNEQFF | TGCAGCGTTCGCCCCTCCTACAATGAGCAGTTCTTC
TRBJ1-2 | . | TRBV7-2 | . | CASSPERDVVRGYTF | TGTGCCAGCAGCCCCGAGCGGGACGTAGTGCGTGGCTACACCTTC
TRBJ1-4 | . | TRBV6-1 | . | CASSGQGRKKLFF | TGTGCCAGCAGTGGGCAGGGAAGGAAAAAACTGTTTTTT
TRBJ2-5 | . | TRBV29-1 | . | CSVEDSGSETQYF | TGCAGCGTTGAAGATAGTGGTTCGGAGACCCAGTACTTC
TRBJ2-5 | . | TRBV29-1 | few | CSVVIHRETQYF | TGCAGCGTTGTAATACATCGGGAGACCCAGTACTTC